The 30 T cell receptor beta chains presented below share a single source sample, sequenced in a study of blood T cell repertoires in COVID-19. TCRdb's table, derived via immunoSEQ multiplex PCR, lists solely in-frame clones and lacks some. Here the sample spans approximately 200,000 clones, roughly 80% being singletons. Sequenced: peripheral blood. These receptors all stem from a man aged 60-69 years with active or convalescent COVID-19.

V usage is TRBV20-1 and J usage is TRBJ1-1; the D gene is possibly TRBD1 (5 bases). The CDR3 runs to 15 residues. Germline loops: CDR1 DFQATT, CDR2 SNEGSKA (reference sequence). Trimming shortened V by 3 bases and J by 8 bases, and 22 bases separated the two germline ends. The CDR3 DNA reads as TGCAGTGCTAGTCCCCCCGGACACCTCCGGATAGAAGCTTTCTTT. It yields the protein CSASPPGHLRIEAFF.

V usage is TRBV3-1 (or the pseudogene TRBV3-2) and J usage is TRBJ2-7; D might be TRBD2 (6 bases). Germline V gives CDR1 LGHDT, CDR2 YNNKEL (reference sequence). Trimming stripped 1 base from V and 4 bases from J, with 11 bases between. The CDR3 is made up of 14 amino acids. The CDR3 spells CASSQAGSRYEQYF. The CDR3 nucleotides read TGTGCCAGCAGCCAAGCCGGGAGTAGGTACGAGCAGTACTTC.

The chain recombines TRBV7-9 with TRBJ1-4; D call uncertain. V was clipped by 5 bases and J by 3 bases, with 7 bases between them. The CDR3 runs to 13 residues. Germline CDR1 and CDR2: SEHNR and FQNEAQ (reference sequence). The CDR3 coding sequence is TGTGCCAGCAGCCCCACAGCTAATGAAAAACTGTTTTTT. Translation: CASSPTANEKLFF.

The V gene is TRBV11-1, the J gene TRBJ1-1; 7 bases match TRBD1. V lost 5 bases, J lost 1 base, and 7 bases stayed unmatched. This CDR3 has 15 amino acids. Germline V CDR1 and CDR2: SGHAT, FQDESV (reference sequence). CDR3 DNA sequence: TGTGCCAGCAGCCCCCGGACAGGAGCGAACACTGAAGCTTTCTTT. This codes for CASSPRTGANTEAFF. Supplemented by reference TRBV11-1 and TRBJ1-1, the full variable domain reads EAEVAQSPRYKITEKSQAVAFWCDPISGHATLYWYRQILGQGPELLVQFQDESVVDDSQLPKDRFSAERLKGVDSTLKIQPAELGDSAMYLCASSPRTGANTEAFFGQGTRLTVV.

The CDR3 nucleotides read TGTGCCAGCAGCCAAGATCCTAGCGGGACGGAGACCCAGTACTTC. Translated: CASSQDPSGTETQYF. The chain has TRBV3-1 (or the pseudogene TRBV3-2) and TRBJ2-5; 9 nucleotides line up with TRBD2. The V and J ends lost 0 bases and 5 bases, in that order; junction bases with no gene match: 4. Germline V gene lookup returns CDR1 LGHDT and CDR2 YNNKEL (reference sequence). The CDR3 has 15 amino acids.

The chain carries TRBV15 and TRBJ2-1; TRBD2 matches at 8 bases. The CDR3 runs to 15 residues. V trimming: 2 bases; J trimming: 4 bases; junction bases outside the gene matches: 4. Germline V gives CDR1 LNHNV, CDR2 YYDKDF (reference sequence). DNA for the CDR3: TGTGCCACCAGCAGATTGTCTAGCGGGTACAATGAGCAGTTCTTC. Translated: CATSRLSSGYNEQFF.

This clone has only one observation. The chain recombines TRBV6-4 with TRBJ2-3, with TRBD2 identical over 7 bases. The junction had 5 bases not matched to a gene; V was cut back by 3 bases and J by 2 bases. Germline CDR1 reads MRHNA; CDR2 reads SNTAGT. The CDR3 loop spans 15 amino acids. CDR3 bases: TGTGCCAGCAGTGAAGGGACTACGCACACAGATACGCAGTATTTT. It encodes CASSEGTTHTDTQYF.

This sequence joins TRBV6-5 and TRBJ2-3; 7 nucleotides match TRBD2. Germline V CDR1 and CDR2: MNHEY, SVGAGI. V lost 7 bases to trimming and J lost 6 bases; unmatched junction nucleotides: 10. CDR3 size: 14 residues. CDR3 sequence: CASTDGLVGDTQYF. CDR3 in DNA: TGTGCCAGCACAGACGGACTAGTTGGGGATACGCAGTATTTT.

This clone was observed once. The J gene is TRBJ2-1, the V gene TRBV6-4; 12 bases agree with TRBD2. This CDR3 is built from 17 residues. The V segment lost 6 bases and the J segment 9 bases; nucleotides outside the gene matches: 15. From germline, CDR1 is MRHNA and CDR2 SNTAGT. This chain's CDR3 is CASSRGLAGLAYGEQFF. The CDR3 region has the DNA TGTGCCAGCAGCCGGGGACTAGCGGGCCTAGCGTATGGTGAGCAGTTCTTC.

This chain connects TRBV6-6 to TRBJ1-5; D might be TRBD1 (5 bases). Germline-derived CDR1 and CDR2 are MNHNY and SVGAGI (reference sequence). Trimming took 2 bases from V and 6 from J, leaving 11 bases between them. This CDR3 is built from 14 residues. Here the CDR3 reads CASSYGQGSQPQHF. The CDR3 nucleotides are TGTGCCAGCAGTTACGGGCAGGGCAGTCAGCCCCAGCATTTT.

This clone was seen once. The chain is built from TRBV4-2 and TRBJ2-1; D perhaps matches TRBD2 (6 bases). V was trimmed by 3 bases and J by 0 bases, leaving 12 bases between them. CDR1 and CDR2 (germline): LGHNA, YNFKEQ. CDR3 length: 16 residues. CDR3 amino acids: CASSQPSASSYNEQFF. The CDR3 nucleotides read TGTGCCAGCAGCCAGCCTAGCGCGAGCTCCTACAATGAGCAGTTCTTC.

V gene TRBV9 combines with J gene TRBJ2-2; a possible D gene is TRBD1 (5 bases). The length of the CDR3 is 14 residues. V dropped 6 bases and J dropped 7 bases, with 16 bases sitting between them. From germline, CDR1 is SGDLS and CDR2 YYNGEE. In DNA, the CDR3 is TGTGCCAGCACCCCCCTAGGGGCCGGCGGGGAGCTGTTTTTT. It codes for CASTPLGAGGELFF.

V and J are TRBV20-1 and TRBJ1-3; 7 bases are shared with TRBD1. Per the germline V gene, CDR1 is DFQATT and CDR2 is SNEGSKA (reference sequence). The V segment lost 3 bases and the J segment 0 bases; nucleotides outside the gene matches: 2. CDR3 length: 14 amino acids. CDR3: CSASDRASGNTIYF. The CDR3 nucleotides read TGCAGTGCTAGTGACAGGGCCTCTGGAAACACCATATATTTT.

The chain is built from TRBV7-2 and TRBJ2-3; no clear D. The V and J ends lost 3 bases and 2 bases respectively, with 12 bases between them. The CDR3 loop spans 15 amino acids. CDR1 is SGHTA and CDR2 is FQGNSA in the germline V gene. CDR3 loop: CASSFRLETTDTQYF. Here the CDR3 DNA reads TGTGCCAGCAGCTTCCGACTGGAAACCACAGATACGCAGTATTTT.

The chain uses TRBV10-3 and TRBJ1-1; D is undetermined. This CDR3 is 13 amino acids long. Trimming removed 4 bases from V and 0 bases from J, with 6 bases in between. Looked up from germline, CDR1 is ENHRY and CDR2 is SYGVKD. This chain's CDR3 is CAISGGVNTEAFF. CDR3 DNA sequence: TGTGCCATCAGTGGTGGAGTGAACACTGAAGCTTTCTTT.

This clone came up once. The chain recombines TRBV5-6 with TRBJ2-7, with D possibly TRBD1 on 5 matching bases. Germline V gene sequence: CDR1 SGHDT, CDR2 YYEEEE. Trimming took off 2 bases at V and 0 bases at J, with 18 bases between the two ends. The CDR3 runs to 17 residues. For the CDR3, the DNA is TGTGCCAGCAGCTTATGGGTGGGTACAGGTTTCTCCTACGAGCAGTACTTC. Protein sequence: CASSLWVGTGFSYEQYF.

V and J are TRBV10-3 and TRBJ2-1; 15 bases match TRBD2. The V segment lost 4 bases and the J segment 10 bases; nucleotides outside the gene matches: 5. From germline, CDR1 is ENHRY and CDR2 SYGVKD. This CDR3 is 15 amino acids long. CDR3 protein: CAISVTGTSGGEQFF. The DNA of the CDR3 is TGTGCCATCAGTGTAACCGGGACTAGCGGGGGGGAGCAGTTCTTC.

V gene TRBV10-3 combines with J gene TRBJ2-5, with D tentatively TRBD1 (6 bases). V was shortened by 7 bases and J by 3 bases, with 12 bases between the two germline ends. Germline loops: CDR1 ENHRY, CDR2 SYGVKD. CDR3 size: 13 residues. CDR3 DNA: TGTGCCATCACGGACAGACCTAAAGAGACCCAGTACTTC. As protein: CAITDRPKETQYF.

The genes are TRBV20-1 and TRBJ2-3; D unclear. The CDR3 runs to 12 residues. Trimming removed 3 bases from V and 4 bases from J, with 8 bases in between. Germline V CDR1 and CDR2: DFQATT, SNEGSKA (reference sequence). The CDR3 is CSASGEPDTQYF. The CDR3 nucleotides are TGCAGTGCTAGTGGCGAGCCAGATACGCAGTATTTT.

The gene calls are TRBV30 and TRBJ2-3, with D possibly TRBD2 on 7 matching bases. The V end was cut by 4 bases, the J end by 4 bases, with 18 bases between. CDR3 size: 15 residues. CDR1 GTSNPN and CDR2 SVGIG come from the germline V gene (reference sequence). The CDR3 bases are TGTGCCTGGACCTCATGGGGGGGCGGCCCAGATACGCAGTATTTT. It encodes CAWTSWGGGPDTQYF.

This chain uses TRBV5-1 with TRBJ2-1, with D tentatively TRBD2 (6 bases). The V gene's germline CDR1 is SGHRS and CDR2 YFSETQ. The V gene lost 4 bases and the J gene lost 1 base, with 15 bases spanning the gap. The length of the CDR3 is 16 residues. The CDR3 DNA follows: TGCGCCAGCAGCAACCCTAGCGACGGGTCCTACAATGAGCAGTTCTTC. Translating gives CASSNPSDGSYNEQFF.

The chain carries TRBV28 and TRBJ1-4; TRBD1 is a possible D gene (6 bases). Germline CDR1 reads MDHEN; CDR2 reads SYDVKM. V was clipped by 6 bases and J by 7 bases, with 24 bases between them. This CDR3 is built from 17 residues. This CDR3 is CASSPQQGWSTGEKLFF. The CDR3 DNA is TGTGCCAGCAGCCCACAACAGGGCTGGTCGACGGGTGAAAAACTGTTTTTT.

This clone was found once. Additional DNA sequences in this sample encode the identical CDR3. The chain carries TRBV12-3 or TRBV12-4 and TRBJ2-3; 7 bases line up with TRBD2. The CDR3 loop spans 13 amino acids. With 3 bases clipped from V and 6 bases from J, the junction kept 3 bases outside the gene matches. In DNA form, the CDR3 reads TGTGCCAGCAGTTTTGGGCGGGAGGATACGCAGTATTTT. Translating it yields CASSFGREDTQYF.

The J gene is TRBJ2-7, the V gene TRBV7-2; 12 nucleotides align to TRBD2. After removal of 3 bases from V and 2 bases from J, the junction contained 2 bases not matched to a gene. This CDR3 has 15 amino acids. Germline assignment: CDR1 SGHTA and CDR2 FQGNSA. The CDR3 sequence: CASSFRTSGTYEQYF. Written as DNA, the CDR3 is TGTGCCAGCAGCTTTAGGACTAGCGGGACCTACGAGCAGTACTTC.

The chain employs TRBV10-2 and TRBJ2-2; TRBD2 matches 13 bases. The germline gives CDR1 WSHSY, CDR2 SAAADI. The V and J ends lost 0 bases and 5 bases, in that order; junction bases with no gene match: 3. The CDR3 has 17 amino acids. CDR3 in DNA: TGCGCCAGCAGTGAGTCGAAGGGACTAGCGGGGACCGGGGAGCTGTTTTTT. Its translation is CASSESKGLAGTGELFF.

This clone was observed a single time. CDR3 in amino acids: CASSSQAGRLEDTQYF. In DNA form, the CDR3 reads TGTGCCAGCAGCTCTCAGGCGGGAAGGCTGGAAGATACGCAGTATTTT. The chain combines TRBV11-2 with TRBJ2-3; tentatively, D is TRBD2 (6 bases). Per germline, CDR1 SGHAT and CDR2 FQNNGV. The ends were cut back, 4 bases at V and 5 bases at J, with 19 bases in the middle. CDR3 length: 16 amino acids. Drawing the rest from reference TRBV11-2 and TRBJ2-3, the complete variable domain is EAGVAQSPRYKIIEKRQSVAFWCNPISGHATLYWYQQILGQGPKLLIQFQNNGVVDDSQLPKDRFSAERLKGVDSTLKIQPAKLEDSAVYLCASSSQAGRLEDTQYFGPGTRLTVL.

The table lists this clone with a count of one. V is TRBV6-6 and J is TRBJ2-2; the match to TRBD2 covers 10 bases. The CDR3 spans 17 residues. From germline, CDR1 is MNHNY and CDR2 SVGAGI (reference sequence). With 5 bases clipped from V and 2 bases from J, the junction kept 8 bases outside the gene matches. The CDR3 region has the DNA TGTGCCAGCAGTCTCTTTCTAGCGGGAGACAACACCGGGGAGCTGTTTTTT. Translation: CASSLFLAGDNTGELFF.

The rearrangement uses TRBV30 and TRBJ1-5; the D gene is possibly TRBD1 (5 bases). Trimming took off 3 bases at V and 2 bases at J, with 11 bases between the two ends. CDR3 length: 14 amino acids. Per the germline V gene, CDR1 is GTSNPN and CDR2 is SVGIG (reference sequence). Written as DNA, the CDR3 is TGTGCCTGGAGGAAGGCGGGGGGCAATCAGCCCCAGCATTTT. Protein product: CAWRKAGGNQPQHF. Using reference TRBV30 and TRBJ1-5 for the parts outside the CDR3, the full variable domain is SQTIHQWPATLVQPVGSPLSLECTVEGTSNPNLYWYRQAAGRGLQLLFYSVGIGQISSEVPQNLSASRPQDRQFILSSKKLLLSDSGFYLCAWRKAGGNQPQHFGDGTRLSIL.

This clone was observed a handful of times. V is TRBV5-4 and J is TRBJ2-1; 8 bases map to TRBD2. Per the germline V gene, CDR1 is SGHNT and CDR2 is YYREEE (reference sequence). The CDR3 has 17 amino acids. V lost 3 bases and J lost 3; bases outside the gene matches: 11. CDR3 nucleotide sequence: TGTGCCAGCAGCTCCATGCCGGGACTAGGGGACTACAATGAGCAGTTCTTC. Protein product: CASSSMPGLGDYNEQFF.

The CDR3 reads CASSLGRGFTGELFF. In DNA, the CDR3 is TGCGCCAGCAGCTTGGGTCGGGGGTTCACCGGGGAGCTGTTTTTT. The genes are TRBV5-1 and TRBJ2-2; perhaps TRBD2 as D (6 bases). V was cut by 0 bases and J by 4 bases, with 10 bases left in between. Germline V gives CDR1 SGHRS, CDR2 YFSETQ. This CDR3 is built from 15 residues.